This T cell receptor (beta chain) was identified in a study of vaccination and CD4 T cells after COVID-19. Turning to the study itself: Sampling occurred at day 14 and days 161 to 241 post-vaccination in a few convalescent patients.

Losses at the gene ends were 7 bases for V and 1 base for J; bases not matched to a gene: 3. Germline V gene data show CDR1 as KGHDR and CDR2 as SFDVKD. This CDR3 region has 14 residues. CD4+ T cells that had been cultured provided DNA sequenced with the Oncomine TCR Beta short-read assay. Cultures of CD4+ T cells served as the source for extracting genomic DNA. TCRdb itself ran the PCR reads through MiXCR, one entry per CDR3 protein. The sample shows roughly 18,000 distinct CDR3 sequences, over 50% of them seen only once. A word on this clonotype: Its antigen is currently unknown.

Time point noted: late sampling 161 to 241 days after vaccination in a few convalescent patients. Specified treatment: 10-day PBMC culture with coronavirus spike peptide pools or control peptides (ViraFEST assay). The sample was CD4+ T cells from blood, cultured in vitro, taken about 7 months after SARS-CoV-2 vaccination. The chain recombines TRBV24-1 with TRBJ1-1; 9 nucleotides align to TRBD1. This sequence was found in a human donor who had recovered from COVID-19. DNA for the CDR3: TGTGCCACCAGGAAGACAGGGGGGAACACTGAAGCTTTCTTT. Protein: CATRKTGGNTEAFF.